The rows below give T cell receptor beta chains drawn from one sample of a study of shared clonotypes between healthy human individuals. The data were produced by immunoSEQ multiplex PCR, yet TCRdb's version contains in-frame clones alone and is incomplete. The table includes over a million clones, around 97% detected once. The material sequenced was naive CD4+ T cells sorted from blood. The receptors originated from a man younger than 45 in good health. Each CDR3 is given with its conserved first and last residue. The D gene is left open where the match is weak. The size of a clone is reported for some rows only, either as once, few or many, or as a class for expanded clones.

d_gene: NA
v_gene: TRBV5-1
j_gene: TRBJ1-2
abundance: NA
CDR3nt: TGCGCCAGCAGCTTGGACCCTAGTAGGGATTCTGGCTACACCTTC
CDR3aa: CASSLDPSRDSGYTF

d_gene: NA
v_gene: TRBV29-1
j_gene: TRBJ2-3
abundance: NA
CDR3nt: TGCAGCGTTGGCGTCTGGGCAGGGGATACGCAGTATTTT
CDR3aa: CSVGVWAGDTQYF

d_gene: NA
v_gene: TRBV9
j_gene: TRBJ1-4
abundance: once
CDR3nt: TGTGCCAGCAGCCCGGAGCTGGGGACAACTAATGAAAAACTGTTTTTT
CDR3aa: CASSPELGTTNEKLFF

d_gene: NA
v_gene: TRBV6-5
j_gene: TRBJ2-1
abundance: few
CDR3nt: TGTGCCAGCACCCGGGACATAGTCGACAATGAGCAGTTCTTC
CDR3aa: CASTRDIVDNEQFF

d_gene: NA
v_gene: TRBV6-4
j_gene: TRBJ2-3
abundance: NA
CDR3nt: TGTGCCAGCAGTGACGTGGGACACGATACGCAGTATTTT
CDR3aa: CASSDVGHDTQYF

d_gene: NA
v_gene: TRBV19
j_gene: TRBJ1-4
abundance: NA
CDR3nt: TGTGCCAGTAGTATCCGGGATGGATACGAAAAACTGTTTTTT
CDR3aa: CASSIRDGYEKLFF

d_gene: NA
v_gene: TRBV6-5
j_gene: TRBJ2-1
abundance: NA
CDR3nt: TGTGCCAGCAGAAGTAGCGGTAGCTCCTACAATGAGCAGTTCTTC
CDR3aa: CASRSSGSSYNEQFF

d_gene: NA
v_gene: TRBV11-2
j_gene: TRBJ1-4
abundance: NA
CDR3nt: TGTGCCAGCAGCCCGCTAAAGAATAATGAAAAACTGTTTTTT
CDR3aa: CASSPLKNNEKLFF

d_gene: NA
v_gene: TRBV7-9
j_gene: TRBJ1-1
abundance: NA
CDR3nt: TGTGCCAGCAGCTTATGGGACGGTGAAGCTTTCTTT
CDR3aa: CASSLWDGEAFF

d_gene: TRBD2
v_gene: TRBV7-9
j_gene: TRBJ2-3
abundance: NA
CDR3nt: TGTGCCAGCAGCCGGAGGACTAGCGGGAGCAGCACAGATACGCAGTATTTT
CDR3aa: CASSRRTSGSSTDTQYF

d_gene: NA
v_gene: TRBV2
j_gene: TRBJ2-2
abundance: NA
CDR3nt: TGTGCCAGCAGTGTTGAGTCGGTGGACACCGGGGAGCTGTTTTTT
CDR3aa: CASSVESVDTGELFF

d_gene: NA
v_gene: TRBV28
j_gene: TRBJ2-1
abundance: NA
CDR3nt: TGTGCCAGCATGGGGGCGGCTGGGGAGCAGTTCTTC
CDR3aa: CASMGAAGEQFF

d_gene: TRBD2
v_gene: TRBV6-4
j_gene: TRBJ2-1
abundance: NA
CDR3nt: TGTGCCAGCAGTGGCTTAGCGGGAGTGGCATACAATGAGCAGTTCTTC
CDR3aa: CASSGLAGVAYNEQFF

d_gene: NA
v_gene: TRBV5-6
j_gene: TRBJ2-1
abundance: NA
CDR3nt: TGTGCCAGCAGCCACCTAGGGGATTCCTACAATGAGCAGTTCTTC
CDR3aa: CASSHLGDSYNEQFF

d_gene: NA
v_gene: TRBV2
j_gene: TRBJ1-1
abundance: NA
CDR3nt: TGTGCCAGCCTCGACAGGGAAGCTTTCTTT
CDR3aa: CASLDREAFF

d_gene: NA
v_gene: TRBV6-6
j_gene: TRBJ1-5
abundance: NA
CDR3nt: TGTGCCAGCAGTGTCGGACAGAGGGACTGGAGGCAGCCCCAGCATTTT
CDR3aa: CASSVGQRDWRQPQHF

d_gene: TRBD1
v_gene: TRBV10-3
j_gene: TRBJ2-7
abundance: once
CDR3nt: TGTGCCATCAGTGAGTCTGGACAGGGGGTAACCTACGAGCAGTACTTC
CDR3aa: CAISESGQGVTYEQYF

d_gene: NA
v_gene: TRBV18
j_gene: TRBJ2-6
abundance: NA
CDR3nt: TGTGCCAGCTCACCGCTGACAGTCCTCTCTGGGGCCAACGTCCTGACTTTC
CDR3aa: CASSPLTVLSGANVLTF

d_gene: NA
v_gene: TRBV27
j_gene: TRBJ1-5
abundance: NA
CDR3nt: TGTGCCAGCAGTCCGGCCGGCAGGGGCAGGAGCTATCAGCCCCAGCATTTT
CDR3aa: CASSPAGRGRSYQPQHF

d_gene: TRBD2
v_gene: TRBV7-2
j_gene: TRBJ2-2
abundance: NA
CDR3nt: TGTGCCAGCAGCCCTCGGACTAGCGGGAGTTTTCAGACCGGGGAGCTGTTTTTT
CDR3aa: CASSPRTSGSFQTGELFF

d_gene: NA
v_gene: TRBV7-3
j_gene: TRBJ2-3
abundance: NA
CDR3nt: TGTGCCAGCAGCTTAATGGGTTTGCAGATGGGTGACACAGATACGCAGTATTTT
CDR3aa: CASSLMGLQMGDTDTQYF

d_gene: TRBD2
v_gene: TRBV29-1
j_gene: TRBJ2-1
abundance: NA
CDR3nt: TGCAGCGTTCTCGACCCCACTAGCGGGAAGGACAATGAGCAGTTCTTC
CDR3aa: CSVLDPTSGKDNEQFF

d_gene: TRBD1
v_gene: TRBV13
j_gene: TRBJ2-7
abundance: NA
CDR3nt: TGTGCCAGCAGCAAGGCCCTGACAGGGCTAAGGGAGCAGTACTTC
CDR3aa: CASSKALTGLREQYF

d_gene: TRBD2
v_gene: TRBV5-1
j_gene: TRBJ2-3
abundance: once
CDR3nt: TGCGCCAGCAGCTTAAGGGCGACTAGCGGCACAGATACGCAGTATTTT
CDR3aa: CASSLRATSGTDTQYF

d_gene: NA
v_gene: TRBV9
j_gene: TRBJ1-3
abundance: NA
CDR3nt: TGTGCCAGCAGCGGCACAGGGATACAGAGGAACACCATATATTTT
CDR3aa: CASSGTGIQRNTIYF